The present entry profiles one T cell receptor (beta chain) with its context. Antigen: not known. Total RNA was extracted at no less than 6 micrograms per sample. The CDR3 sequence is 14 residues long. Germline CDR1 and CDR2: MDHEN and SYDVKM. Between the trimmed V and J ends, which lost 5 bases and 5 bases, there was a span of 15 bases. Next came a second PCR, run for about 7 to 11 cycles, which used a sample-barcoded 5' primer along with a J-beta primer mix. The template-switch adaptor, which had 12 random nucleotides, put a tag on each cDNA molecule. In TCRdb, the 5' RACE reads were re-called with MiXCR into one record per CDR3 protein. The top ten hold around a third of the sample, which has hundreds of thousands of distinct CDR3 sequences, 49% seen once. The data were taken from a study of blood T cells in healthy people across ages. Study-wide points: More naive CD4+ cells and higher diversity marked long-lived donors relative to aged donors.

Specimen: blood. The receptor was derived from an older woman in good health. The chain links TRBV28 to TRBJ2-5, with D possibly matching TRBD2 (6 bases). Here the CDR3 reads CASSAMGREETQYF. Written as DNA, the CDR3 is TGTGCCAGCAGTGCTATGGGACGGGAGGAGACCCAGTACTTC. Full variable domain (remainder filled in from reference TRBV28 and TRBJ2-5): DVKVTQSSRYLVKRTGEKVFLECVQDMDHENMFWYRQDPGLGLRLIYFSYDVKMKEKGDIPEGYSVSREKKERFSLILESASTNQTSMYLCASSAMGREETQYFGPGTRLLVL.